Sequencing of this TCR beta chain was carried out in a study of shared clonotypes between healthy human individuals. CD45RO negativity and positive selection for CCR7 defined naive CD8 cells, a population that excluded terminally differentiated effector memory CD45RA+ cells. TCRdb's copy holds only in-frame clones and misses some; the assay was immunoSEQ multiplex PCR. The table records roughly 2.1 million clones, 85% to 95% of them present only once. Germline-derived CDR1 and CDR2 are GTSNPN and SVGIG (reference sequence). V lost 3 bases, J lost 7 bases, and 6 bases stayed unmatched. The CDR3 contains 14 residues.

The genes are TRBV30 and TRBJ2-7; 13 bases line up with TRBD2. This TCR derives from a man aged 18-30 years in good health. Some clones in this sample may be carry-over from other donors' samples. The sequencing sample was made of naive CD8+ T cells from PBMCs. The CDR3 bases are TGTGCCTGGAGACTAGCGGGAGGGCCATTAGAGCAGTACTTC. Translation gives CAWRLAGGPLEQYF.